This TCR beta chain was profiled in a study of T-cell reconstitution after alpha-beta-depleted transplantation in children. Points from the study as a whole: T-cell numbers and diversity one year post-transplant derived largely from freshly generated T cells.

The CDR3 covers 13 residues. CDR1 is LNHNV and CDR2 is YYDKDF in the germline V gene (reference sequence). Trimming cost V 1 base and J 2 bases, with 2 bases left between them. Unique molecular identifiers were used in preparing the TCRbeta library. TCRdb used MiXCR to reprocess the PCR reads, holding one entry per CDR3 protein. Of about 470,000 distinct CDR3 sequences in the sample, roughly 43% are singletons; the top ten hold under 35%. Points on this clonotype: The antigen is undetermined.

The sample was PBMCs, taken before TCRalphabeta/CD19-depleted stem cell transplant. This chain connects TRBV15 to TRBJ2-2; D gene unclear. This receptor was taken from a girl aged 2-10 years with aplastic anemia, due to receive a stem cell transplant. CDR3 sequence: CATSRGNTGELFF. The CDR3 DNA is TGTGCCACCAGCAGAGGAAACACCGGGGAGCTGTTTTTT.